The next 10 T cell receptor beta chains were all read from a single sample in a study of T cells in Graves' hyperthyroidism and ophthalmopathy. TCR beta CDR3 sequences were amplified from RNA transcripts. TCR CDR3 regions were first amplified by RT-PCR with HTBI primers. TCRdb recomputed calls from the multiplex PCR reads with MiXCR, one row per CDR3 protein. The sample contains approximately 600,000 distinct CDR3 sequences, approximately 14% of which appear only once. The sample consisted of blood. These receptors all stem from a woman aged 25 to 39 with Graves' hyperthyroidism that later progressed to Graves' ophthalmopathy.

The chain joins TRBV7-2 to TRBJ2-1; TRBD2 is a possible D gene (6 bases). This CDR3 has 15 residues. The germline V gene has CDR1 SGHTA and CDR2 FQGNSA. V lost 3 bases to trimming and J lost 3 bases, with 12 bases between them. The CDR3 DNA reads as TGTGCCAGCAGCTTCGGGAGTTCCTACTACAATGAGCAGTTCTTC. Protein sequence: CASSFGSSYYNEQFF. Together with reference TRBV7-2 and TRBJ2-1, the CDR3 gives the full variable domain: GAGVSQSPSNKVTEKGKDVELRCDPISGHTALYWYRQSLGQGLEFLIYFQGNSAPDKSGLPSDRFSAERTGGSVSTLTIQRTQQEDSAVYLCASSFGSSYYNEQFFGPGTRLTVL.

The chain links TRBV6-1 to TRBJ2-3, with 7 bases lining up with TRBD2. Losses at the gene ends were 1 base for V and 9 bases for J; bases not matched to a gene: 10. CDR1 and CDR2 from the germline V gene are MNHNS and SASEGT. The CDR3 loop spans 15 amino acids. CDR3 bases: TGTGCCAGCAGTGAAGGTATTCCGGGGGAGGGGACGCAGTATTTT. It encodes CASSEGIPGEGTQYF.

This clonotype was counted ten times or more. V and J are TRBV30 and TRBJ2-7; 7 bases agree with TRBD1. Germline V gives CDR1 GTSNPN, CDR2 SVGIG (reference sequence). Unmatched junction bases numbered 12, after V lost 4 bases and J lost 3 bases. CDR3 length: 15 residues. CDR3 DNA sequence: TGTGCCTGGATCCCCCGACAGGGACCCTTCTACGAGCAGTACTTC. This translates into CAWIPRQGPFYEQYF. Drawing the rest from reference TRBV30 and TRBJ2-7, the complete variable domain is SQTIHQWPATLVQPVGSPLSLECTVEGTSNPNLYWYRQAAGRGLQLLFYSVGIGQISSEVPQNLSASRPQDRQFILSSKKLLLSDSGFYLCAWIPRQGPFYEQYFGPGTRLTVT.

This clonotype was counted many times. The J gene is TRBJ2-3, the V gene TRBV6-1; 9 positions match TRBD2. This CDR3 has 16 amino acids. Germline CDR1 is MNHNS and CDR2 is SASEGT. Germline trimming cut 6 bases from V and 4 bases from J; bases unmatched to any gene: 11. CDR3 residues: CASRSTSGAAPDTQYF. The CDR3 coding sequence is TGTGCCAGCAGGTCGACTAGCGGAGCGGCCCCAGATACGCAGTATTTT.

This clonotype occurred many times. The V and J genes are TRBV24-1 and TRBJ2-1, with D possibly being TRBD1 (5 bases). The CDR3 consists of 19 residues. Germline V gives CDR1 KGHDR, CDR2 SFDVKD. The ends were cut back, 0 bases at V and 2 bases at J, with 19 bases in the middle. CDR3 bases: TGTGCCACCAGTGATTTGCCTGGCGTTACGGACAAGGCCTACAATGAGCAGTTCTTC. Protein product: CATSDLPGVTDKAYNEQFF.

V and J are TRBV28 and TRBJ2-5; 8 bases are a match to TRBD1. The CDR3 has 16 residues. CDR1 and CDR2 from the germline V gene are MDHEN and SYDVKM. V was pared by 4 bases and J by 5 bases, with 12 bases of the junction left unmatched. Here the CDR3 reads CASSSGQGGRQETQYF. CDR3 nucleotide sequence: TGTGCCAGCAGTTCCGGACAGGGTGGGAGACAGGAGACCCAGTACTTC.

This clonotype has only a few counts. The chain combines TRBV20-1 with TRBJ1-2, with TRBD1 identical over 8 bases. V was pared by 1 base and J by 4 bases, with 5 bases of the junction left unmatched. The CDR3 runs to 14 residues. CDR1 is DFQATT, CDR2 SNEGSKA, per germline (reference sequence). The CDR3 protein is CSARVPGGGYGYTF. In DNA form, the CDR3 reads TGCAGTGCTAGAGTTCCAGGGGGCGGCTATGGCTACACCTTC.

This clonotype has a count of ten or more. The chain is built from TRBV12-3 or TRBV12-4 and TRBJ2-3, with D unresolved. The CDR3 loop spans 13 amino acids. V was cut by 5 bases and J by 5 bases, with 11 bases left in between. Written as DNA, the CDR3 is TGTGCCAGCAGTCCCCAAACCGAAGATACGCAGTATTTT. This gives the protein CASSPQTEDTQYF.

This clonotype showed up just a few times. The rearrangement uses TRBV10-3 and TRBJ2-1; perhaps TRBD2 as D (6 bases). Trimming stripped 6 bases from V and 4 bases from J, with 16 bases between. Germline V gene data show CDR1 as ENHRY and CDR2 as SYGVKD. The CDR3 length is 15 residues. The CDR3 bases are TGTGCCATCAGGGGAGGACCAGCGGTTTACAATGAGCAGTTCTTC. It encodes CAIRGGPAVYNEQFF.

The chain is built from TRBV24-1 and TRBJ2-7; 12 bases are a match to TRBD2. The CDR3 is 17 residues long. V was pared by 1 base and J by 0 bases, with 3 bases of the junction left unmatched. The germline gives CDR1 KGHDR, CDR2 SFDVKD. The CDR3 is CATSDLPSGRASYEQYF. The CDR3 coding sequence is TGTGCCACCAGTGATTTACCTAGCGGGAGGGCCTCCTACGAGCAGTACTTC.